A selection of T cell receptor beta chains follows, all from one sample in a study of blood T cell repertoires in COVID-19. TCRdb's copy holds only in-frame clones and misses some; the assay was immunoSEQ multiplex PCR. The table lists approximately 190,000 clones, 83% of them singletons. Material for sequencing was peripheral blood. The receptors come from a woman between 35 and 50 years old with acute or convalescent COVID-19. Each CDR3 is given without its conserved first and last residue.

V	CDR3
TRBV28	ASSFSQPYGYT
TRBV19	ASKYSGTFNTEAF
TRBV7-3	ASSLNSGTYEQY
TRBV6-2/TRBV6-3	ASSFSGTGSYNEQF
TRBV27	ASRPRDFRELF
TRBV5-1	ASSFESSGNTIY
TRBV7-2	ASSLGLETQY
TRBV4-1	ASSQVGTGHTEAF
TRBV2	ASTPRARETQY
TRBV28	ASSSIRVYTGELF
TRBV18	ASSQTGAGDTQY
TRBV7-2	ASSLGYSGAGELF
TRBV24-1	ATSDTGLAGGETQY